The clone carrying this TCR beta chain was observed many times. Its target is unknown. These data originate in a study of blood T cells in healthy people across ages. Study observations and caveats: It was not possible, with unsorted PBMCs, to conclusively compare naive and antigen-experienced cells.

There were healthy Caucasian individuals from Russia, aged roughly 6 to 95, serving as donors. Every donor provided roughly 10 milliliters of peripheral blood. Combining a sample-barcoded 5' primer with a J-beta primer mix, a second PCR ran for about 7 to 11 cycles. MiXCR was run by TCRdb on the 5' RACE reads, yielding one entry per CDR3 protein. The sample holds 1.4 million or so distinct CDR3 sequences; 35% to 45% are singletons and the top ten take under 5%. Sequenced material: blood. This sequence was found in a woman under 30 in good health.

CDR3 coding DNA: TGTGCCAGCAGTTTGGGACAGAGCAATCAGCCCCAGCATTTT. This encodes CASSLGQSNQPQHF. The chain joins TRBV12-3 or TRBV12-4 to TRBJ1-5; the match to TRBD1 covers 7 bases. CDR3 length: 14 residues. The V gene end was trimmed by 3 bases and the J gene end by 1 base; junction bases not matched to a gene: 0.